These T cell receptor beta chains were read from a single sample in a study of blood T cell repertoires in COVID-19. TCRdb's copy holds only in-frame clones and misses some; the assay was immunoSEQ multiplex PCR. The table records approximately 41,000 clones, roughly 90% of them present only once. Specimen: peripheral blood. These receptors all stem from a woman at least 80 years old with active COVID-19. The conserved cysteine and the conserved F or W are not part of the CDR3 here.

TRBV6-2/TRBV6-3,TRBJ2-4,ASSYSNSPIPPTSKNIQY
TRBV28,TRBJ1-1,ASSFGGANTEAF
TRBV2,TRBJ2-3,ASSETLGRGTDTQY
TRBV5-1,TRBJ2-3,ASSLARTGSTDTQY
TRBV3-1/TRBV3-2,TRBJ2-3,ASSPTGGEADTQY
TRBV5-8,TRBJ1-6,ASSSWTGWNSPLH
TRBV5-4,TRBJ1-6,ASSSIGAPGRNSPLH
TRBV19,TRBJ2-3,ASSTSDRYTDTQY
TRBV19,TRBJ1-2,ASSADRFYGYT
TRBV30,TRBJ2-4,AWNRGGIQY
TRBV23-1,TRBJ2-1,ASSREYQRGALDYNEQF
TRBV7-2,TRBJ2-3,ASSLSGGTSTDTQY
TRBV5-1,TRBJ2-6,ASSLDRRSGANVLT